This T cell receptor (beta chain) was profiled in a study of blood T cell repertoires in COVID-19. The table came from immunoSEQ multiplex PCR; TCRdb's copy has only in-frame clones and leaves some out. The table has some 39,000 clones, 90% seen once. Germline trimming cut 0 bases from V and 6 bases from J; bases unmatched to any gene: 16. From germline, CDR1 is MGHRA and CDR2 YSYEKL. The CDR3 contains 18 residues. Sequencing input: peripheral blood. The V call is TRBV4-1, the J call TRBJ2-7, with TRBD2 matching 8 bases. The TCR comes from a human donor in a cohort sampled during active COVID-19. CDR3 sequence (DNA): TGCGCCAGCAGCCAAGAAGAATTAGCGTCCGGGACTAGGGGCGAGCAGTACTTC. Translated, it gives CASSQEELASGTRGEQYF.